The clone carrying this T cell receptor (beta chain) was seen just once. This sample stems from a study of blood T cell repertoires in COVID-19. Study overall: PBMCs, B-cell-depleted T cells, or T cells provided the cDNA or gDNA that made up the material.

How the authors handled the data: Reference gene primer amplification yielded estimated nucleated cell counts. Clones were sequenced by immunoSEQ multiplex PCR, and TCRdb holds only the in-frame ones, with some missing. That table is the source of V, J and clone size, and D and trimming were worked out from the DNA. The table has roughly 200,000 clones, about four fifths seen once; the top ten hold less than 7%. Patients at the Seattle site were enrolled during active infection and followed longitudinally. Material for sequencing was peripheral blood. The clonotype comes from a woman between 40 and 50 years old with COVID-19, enrolled during active disease.

CDR3 sequence (DNA): TGCAGCGTTGAAGACACGAGGTCCTACGAGCAGTACTTC. Protein product: CSVEDTRSYEQYF. The chain couples TRBV29-1 to TRBJ2-7; D gene ambiguous. The CDR3 is 13 residues long. The ends were cut back, 0 bases at V and 1 base at J, with 7 bases in the middle. CDR1 SQVTM and CDR2 ANQGSEA come from the germline V gene.